A selection of T cell receptor beta chains follows, all from one sample in a study of beta chain features in type 1 diabetes. The assay was immunoSEQ multiplex PCR, and TCRdb's table has in-frame clones only and misses some. The profile shows around 120,000 clones, roughly 17% of them singletons. Sequencing was performed on central memory CD4+ T cells from blood. These receptors originate from a man between 18 and 35 years old with type 1 diabetes. The CDR3 runs from the conserved cysteine through the conserved F or W. The order of the fields is CDR3 protein, V gene.

cdr3_aa: CASSIRTGWNTEAFF
v_call: TRBV5-6

cdr3_aa: CSGLLYYSTDTQYF
v_call: TRBV29-1

cdr3_aa: CASSPQTGGLGEQFF
v_call: TRBV2

cdr3_aa: CASSSQGTGGGQYF
v_call: TRBV6-5

cdr3_aa: CASSPQGRHNEQFF
v_call: TRBV5-4

cdr3_aa: CASFLTDTDTQYF
v_call: TRBV6-1

cdr3_aa: CSVEDWSRGGYTF
v_call: TRBV29-1

cdr3_aa: CASSLDGGARHEQFF
v_call: TRBV7-2

cdr3_aa: CSVEGGAQETQYF
v_call: TRBV29-1

cdr3_aa: CASSLVGGIDEKLFF
v_call: TRBV5-1

cdr3_aa: CASSLVPGQGTETQYF
v_call: TRBV7-7

cdr3_aa: CASSQDWAGGNGYTF
v_call: TRBV4-3

cdr3_aa: CASSLSGTSGETQYF
v_call: TRBV7-2

cdr3_aa: CASKLAGGDEQFF
v_call: TRBV7-2

cdr3_aa: CASSYEGGRNTEAFF
v_call: TRBV28

cdr3_aa: CASSYSGGANTEAFF
v_call: TRBV6-6

cdr3_aa: CASSFPSGGYNEQFF
v_call: TRBV5-4

cdr3_aa: CASSQNGGAAFEAFF
v_call: TRBV4-3

cdr3_aa: CASSFLGSDTQYF
v_call: TRBV7-9

cdr3_aa: CASSFRGWETQYF
v_call: TRBV7-9

cdr3_aa: CASSATGSSNEKLFF
v_call: TRBV6-1

cdr3_aa: CASSLAEGGYYGYTF
v_call: TRBV5-1

cdr3_aa: CASSVAGTGYEQYF
v_call: TRBV9

cdr3_aa: CASSLGAPGQGDQPQHF
v_call: TRBV13

cdr3_aa: CASSVYGKYEQYF
v_call: TRBV10-2

cdr3_aa: CASSIDRQNTEAFF
v_call: TRBV19

cdr3_aa: CASSPGQNYGYTF
v_call: TRBV7-9